What follows are 26 T cell receptor beta chains derived from one specimen sequenced in a study of blood T cell repertoires in COVID-19. Data came from immunoSEQ multiplex PCR; TCRdb stores just in-frame clones and leaves some out. The sample contains roughly 400,000 clones, 75% to 90% of which appear only once. Sequencing was done on a sample of PBMCs or T cells enriched from blood (not recorded which). The source is a man younger than 40 who had recovered from COVID-19.

This clone showed up many times. Within the sample, other DNA sequences also encode this same CDR3. The CDR3 loop reads CASSYSAGNTIYF. CDR3 in DNA: TGTGCCAGCAGTTACTCGGCGGGGAACACCATATATTTT. The chain carries TRBV6-5 and TRBJ1-3; D remains unclear. V shed 0 bases and J shed 7 bases, with 7 bases lying between them. CDR1 and CDR2 from the germline V gene are MNHEY and SVGAGI. The CDR3 consists of 13 residues.

The chain combines TRBV24-1 with TRBJ2-3; 11 bases map to TRBD1. Per germline, CDR1 KGHDR and CDR2 SFDVKD. This CDR3 is 15 amino acids long. The ends lost 4 bases at V and 7 bases at J; junction bases unmatched: 6. CDR3 DNA: TGTGCCACCAGTGACATGGACAGGGGGCTGAATACGCAGTATTTT. As protein: CATSDMDRGLNTQYF.

The V gene is TRBV7-9, the J gene TRBJ2-1; 9 positions agree with TRBD2. The CDR3 covers 15 residues. V shed 1 base and J 4 bases; nucleotides not matched to a gene: 2. CDR1 SEHNR and CDR2 FQNEAQ come from the germline V gene (reference sequence). For the CDR3, the DNA is TGTGCCAGCAGCTTAGTTGCGGGAGGGTACAATGAGCAGTTCTTC. Encoded protein: CASSLVAGGYNEQFF.

The rearrangement links TRBV28 to TRBJ2-1; D may be TRBD2 (6 bases). Germline CDR1 and CDR2: MDHEN and SYDVKM. This CDR3 region has 15 residues. V was cut by 7 bases and J by 2 bases, with 15 bases left in between. Here the CDR3 reads CASTIGAGTYNEQFF. The CDR3 DNA reads TGTGCCAGCACCATCGGGGCGGGAACCTACAATGAGCAGTTCTTC.

The rearrangement joins TRBV11-2 to TRBJ2-2; 9 bases line up with TRBD2. Unmatched junction bases numbered 7, after V lost 5 bases and J lost 6 bases. Germline CDR1 reads SGHAT; CDR2 reads FQNNGV. The CDR3 sequence is 15 residues long. The CDR3 DNA sequence: TGTGCCAGCAGCACGGGACTAGCTGGCTCCGGGGAGCTGTTTTTT. Translating it yields CASSTGLAGSGELFF. The whole variable domain, remainder taken from reference TRBV11-2 and TRBJ2-2, is EAGVAQSPRYKIIEKRQSVAFWCNPISGHATLYWYQQILGQGPKLLIQFQNNGVVDDSQLPKDRFSAERLKGVDSTLKIQPAKLEDSAVYLCASSTGLAGSGELFFGEGSRLTVL.

This sequence joins TRBV28 and TRBJ2-7, with D possibly being TRBD1 (6 bases). The CDR3 has 14 residues. The germline V gene has CDR1 MDHEN and CDR2 SYDVKM. The V and J ends lost 2 bases and 3 bases respectively, with 11 bases between them. The CDR3 here is CASSLLQGYYEQYF. The CDR3 bases are TGTGCCAGCAGTTTACTACAGGGTTACTACGAGCAGTACTTC.

V gene TRBV28 combines with J gene TRBJ1-4; D is ambiguous. The CDR3 loop spans 13 amino acids. Germline CDR1 MDHEN, CDR2 SYDVKM. V was pared by 8 bases and J by 8 bases, with 15 bases between. The CDR3 here is CASLPGSEEKLFF. CDR3 nucleotide sequence: TGTGCCAGCCTGCCGGGGTCGGAGGAAAAACTGTTTTTT.

As regards this clone: Other DNA sequences in this sample translate to the same CDR3. The chain recombines TRBV5-1 with TRBJ1-1, with D unresolved. This CDR3 has 14 amino acids. Germline V gene sequence: CDR1 SGHRS, CDR2 YFSETQ. The V end was cut by 0 bases, the J end by 1 base, with 7 bases between. CDR3 coding DNA: TGCGCCAGCAGCTTGGATCGGGGGAACACTGAAGCTTTCTTT. This encodes CASSLDRGNTEAFF.

The chain employs TRBV18 and TRBJ1-5; no clear D. CDR3 size: 15 residues. V was trimmed by 6 bases and J by 6 bases, leaving 18 bases between them. Germline V gene data show CDR1 as KGHSH and CDR2 as LQKENI. The CDR3 DNA reads as TGTGCCAGCTCCCTCGCGGTGGGTGGAAGTCAGCCCCAGCATTTT. It specifies CASSLAVGGSQPQHF.

The chain joins TRBV12-5 to TRBJ1-1, with 7 bases lining up with TRBD1. The V and J ends lost 4 bases and 5 bases, in that order; junction bases with no gene match: 10. CDR1 LGHNT and CDR2 FRNRAP come from the germline V gene. The CDR3 runs to 15 residues. The CDR3 is CASGSRGRGWTEAFF. The CDR3 coding sequence is TGTGCTAGTGGTTCCAGGGGCAGGGGGTGGACTGAAGCTTTCTTT.

This chain uses TRBV7-2 with TRBJ1-2, with D perhaps TRBD1 (5 bases). The length of the CDR3 is 16 residues. The germline CDR1 and CDR2 sequences are SGHTA and FQGNSA. The V end lost 5 bases, the J end lost 7 bases, and 23 bases lay between the germline ends. CDR3 DNA sequence: TGTGCCAGCAGCACAGACAGTTTAGTAACGGGCGGTGGCTACACCTTC. Translated: CASSTDSLVTGGGYTF.

As to this clone: Other DNA sequences in the same sample also yield this CDR3. V is TRBV18 and J is TRBJ1-2; D gene ambiguous. With 3 bases removed from V and 4 bases from J, the gap between germline ends came to 9 bases. CDR1 and CDR2 (germline): KGHSH, LQKENI. This CDR3 region has 13 residues. This CDR3 reads CASSPADSYGYTF. CDR3 sequence (DNA): TGTGCCAGCTCACCGGCTGATTCCTATGGCTACACCTTC.

The rearrangement links TRBV5-4 to TRBJ2-1; D is perhaps TRBD2 (5 bases). This CDR3 has 14 amino acids. Trimming removed 0 bases from V and 5 bases from J, with 9 bases in between. Germline CDR1 is SGHNT and CDR2 is YYREEE (reference sequence). The CDR3 DNA sequence: TGTGCCAGCAGCTTGGGAGCGGATCACAATGAGCAGTTCTTC. It codes for CASSLGADHNEQFF.

This chain joins TRBV2 and TRBJ1-1; no reliable D call. V was clipped by 7 bases and J by 1 base, with 13 bases between them. The CDR3 consists of 14 residues. Germline loops: CDR1 SNHLY, CDR2 FYNNEI. The CDR3 reads CASTLRLTNTEAFF. The DNA of the CDR3 is TGTGCCAGCACCCTGAGACTCACGAACACTGAAGCTTTCTTT. The complete variable domain, with remaining parts taken from reference TRBV2 and TRBJ1-1, reads EPEVTQTPSHQVTQMGQEVILRCVPISNHLYFYWYRQILGQKVEFLVSFYNNEISEKSEIFDDQFSVERPDGSNFTLKIRSTKLEDSAMYFCASTLRLTNTEAFFGQGTRLTVV.

The chain uses TRBV4-1 and TRBJ1-2, with a possible D match to TRBD1 (5 bases). Between the trimmed V and J ends, which lost 1 base and 5 bases, there was a span of 14 bases. This CDR3 is 15 amino acids long. Germline V gene sequence: CDR1 MGHRA, CDR2 YSYEKL. The DNA for the CDR3 is TGCGCCAGCAGCCAAGTGACGGACAAAACTTATGGCTACACCTTC. Residues: CASSQVTDKTYGYTF.

The chain has TRBV4-1 and TRBJ2-1, with D perhaps matching TRBD2 (6 bases). In germline, CDR1 is MGHRA, CDR2 YSYEKL. The CDR3 totals 13 residues. Between the trimmed V and J ends, which lost 10 bases and 9 bases, there was a span of 19 bases. This CDR3 is CATGLTGPSEQFF. The CDR3, as DNA: TGCGCCACCGGACTAACTGGACCCAGTGAGCAGTTCTTC.

The rearrangement uses TRBV24-1 and TRBJ2-7; 13 nucleotides align to TRBD2. The germline CDR1 and CDR2 sequences are KGHDR and SFDVKD. This CDR3 spans 18 amino acids. Germline trimming cut 5 bases from V and 3 bases from J; bases unmatched to any gene: 12. The DNA of the CDR3 is TGTGCCACCAGTGTCGGACAAGAAGGACTAGCGGGAGTCTACGAGCAGTACTTC. Translated, it gives CATSVGQEGLAGVYEQYF.

The chain uses TRBV18 and TRBJ2-3; 10 bases map to TRBD2. This CDR3 has 17 residues. V shed 3 bases, J shed 2 bases, and the junction held 8 bases outside the gene matches. Germline lookup yields CDR1 KGHSH and CDR2 LQKENI. As DNA, the CDR3 is TGTGCCAGCTCACCGTTACCTCTAGCGGGAGTCACAGATACGCAGTATTTT. Translation: CASSPLPLAGVTDTQYF.

The chain is built from TRBV10-1 and TRBJ1-2; 9 bases agree with TRBD1. The germline V gene encodes CDR1 WNHNN and CDR2 SYGVQD (reference sequence). The CDR3 extends over 17 amino acids. The J segment lost 2 bases and the V segment lost 3 bases, leaving 10 bases of the junction unmatched. CDR3 protein: CASSEHSGQGLNYGYTF. The CDR3 bases are TGCGCCAGCAGTGAACACTCCGGACAGGGGTTGAACTATGGCTACACCTTC.

As to this clone: The same CDR3 can be traced to other DNA sequences in this sample. The chain uses TRBV18 and TRBJ1-1; 8 bases fit TRBD1. V lost 2 bases and J lost 2; bases outside the gene matches: 1. Per germline, CDR1 KGHSH and CDR2 LQKENI. CDR3 length: 14 amino acids. The CDR3 DNA reads TGTGCCAGCTCACCAACAGGGGGTAACACTGAAGCTTTCTTT. Its translation: CASSPTGGNTEAFF.

This chain connects TRBV7-8 to TRBJ2-2; D possibly corresponds to TRBD2 (5 bases). Per the germline V gene, CDR1 is SGHVS and CDR2 is FQNEAQ. V was trimmed by 5 bases and J by 2 bases, leaving 21 bases between them. The CDR3 covers 18 residues. The CDR3 sequence: CASSQTGRAELNTGELFF. CDR3 sequence (DNA): TGTGCCAGCAGCCAGACGGGTCGAGCGGAGCTTAACACCGGGGAGCTGTTTTTT.

The chain joins TRBV28 to TRBJ2-5, with D perhaps TRBD2 (6 bases). The CDR3 sequence is 15 residues long. Trimming stripped 2 bases from V and 1 base from J, with 11 bases between. CDR1 is MDHEN and CDR2 is SYDVKM in the germline V gene. The CDR3 coding sequence is TGTGCCAGCAGTTTAACTAGCCCTGCCCAAGAGACCCAGTACTTC. Its translation is CASSLTSPAQETQYF.

J is TRBJ1-1 and V is TRBV10-3; no definite D call. Trimming pared 10 bases from V and 3 bases from J, leaving 12 bases between. Germline V gives CDR1 ENHRY, CDR2 SYGVKD. The CDR3 has 12 residues. The CDR3 DNA reads TGTGCCACTCGGAGAGGAGACACTGAAGCTTTCTTT. It translates to CATRRGDTEAFF.

The J gene is TRBJ1-5, the V gene TRBV28; D unresolved. Germline V gene lookup returns CDR1 MDHEN and CDR2 SYDVKM. The CDR3 runs 12 residues. Trimming took 5 bases from V and 10 from J, leaving 12 bases between them. The CDR3 region has the DNA TGTGCCAGCAGTCCCCTTAGAAATCCCCAGCATTTT. It encodes CASSPLRNPQHF. The full variable domain, with the rest looked up from reference TRBV28 and TRBJ1-5, is DVKVTQSSRYLVKRTGEKVFLECVQDMDHENMFWYRQDPGLGLRLIYFSYDVKMKEKGDIPEGYSVSREKKERFSLILESASTNQTSMYLCASSPLRNPQHFGDGTRLSIL.

The genes are TRBV4-1 and TRBJ2-3, with D maybe TRBD2 (5 bases). With 5 bases removed from V and 0 bases from J, the gap between germline ends came to 12 bases. CDR3 length equals 15 residues. Germline V lookup: CDR1 MGHRA, CDR2 YSYEKL. CDR3 in amino acids: CASSASMTSTDTQYF. The CDR3 DNA follows: TGCGCCAGCAGCGCTAGCATGACTAGCACAGATACGCAGTATTTT.

This clone was detected only a few times. The V and J genes are TRBV19 and TRBJ1-1; TRBD1 is a possible D gene (5 bases). The CDR3 is 15 residues long. Germline V CDR1 and CDR2: LNHDA, SQIVND (reference sequence). Trimming removed 7 bases from V and 0 bases from J, with 15 bases in between. The CDR3 reads CASTLTVGMNTEAFF. DNA of the CDR3: TGTGCCAGTACCCTGACAGTTGGCATGAACACTGAAGCTTTCTTT.